This T cell receptor (beta chain) is drawn from a study of CD8+ T cells in alopecia areata. Findings of the study overall: There were also resident alphabeta T cells of normal skin sequenced in scalp samples.

RNA extraction and reverse transcription yielded cDNA as sequencing template. TCRdb's table, derived via immunoSEQ multiplex PCR, lists solely in-frame clones and lacks some. The sample carries more than 200,000 clones, less than 80% recorded once. Per germline, CDR1 ENHRY and CDR2 SYGVKD. CDR3 length equals 14 residues. V dropped 8 bases and J dropped 3; count of bases not matched to a gene: 7. Details on this clone: Its antigen is not identified.

V and J are TRBV10-3 and TRBJ2-3; 8 positions agree with TRBD2. This TCR came from a human donor with alopecia areata. The sequencing here drew on CD4+ T cells sorted from blood, taken at week 0. The DNA for the CDR3 is TGTGCCATCGGGTCTCGCGGGGGGACAGATACGCAGTATTTT. This sequence encodes CAIGSRGGTDTQYF.